This entry lists 11 T cell receptor beta chains sequenced from one sample in a study of cytomegalovirus exposure and HLA in healthy donors. Produced via immunoSEQ multiplex PCR; TCRdb's table is partial and in-frame only. Here the sample spans approximately 230,000 clones, over 75% being singletons. The specimen sequenced was PBMCs. The receptors stem from a man younger than 35 in good health and CMV-seropositive.

The chain recombines TRBV28 with TRBJ1-5, with no clear D. V dropped 5 bases and J dropped 9 bases, with 11 bases sitting between them. The CDR3 has 12 amino acids. The germline CDR1 and CDR2 sequences are MDHEN and SYDVKM. This chain's CDR3 is CASSGLSRPQHF. In nucleotides, the CDR3 is TGTGCCAGCAGTGGACTTAGTCGGCCCCAGCATTTT.

The J gene is TRBJ2-7, the V gene TRBV5-1; 13 bases are shared with TRBD2. The CDR3 length is 15 residues. V was pared by 6 bases and J by 3 bases, with 6 bases of the junction left unmatched. Germline values: CDR1 SGHRS, CDR2 YFSETQ. The DNA of the CDR3 is TGCGCCAGCAACCCGGGACTAGCGGGATTCTACGAGCAGTACTTC. It is translated as CASNPGLAGFYEQYF.

The CDR3 here is CASSLKWGGAPGQPQHF. The CDR3 coding sequence is TGTGCCAGCAGCCTAAAATGGGGGGGCGCCCCGGGTCAGCCCCAGCATTTT. The chain combines TRBV27 with TRBJ1-5; D might be TRBD1 (6 bases). The germline V and J ends were trimmed by 6 bases and 6 bases, with 24 bases remaining between them. In germline, CDR1 is MNHEY, CDR2 SMNVEV (reference sequence). This CDR3 has 17 residues.

The chain is built from TRBV27 and TRBJ1-5; D is unclear. The CDR3 has 16 residues. Germline V CDR1 and CDR2: MNHEY, SMNVEV (reference sequence). Trimming took off 2 bases at V and 6 bases at J, with 17 bases between the two ends. CDR3 amino acids: CASSLRPIRFGQPQHF. As DNA, the CDR3 is TGTGCCAGCAGTTTACGTCCAATAAGGTTCGGTCAGCCCCAGCATTTT.

The V and J genes are TRBV6-1 and TRBJ1-4; TRBD1 matches 7 bases. Germline CDR1 reads MNHNS; CDR2 reads SASEGT. After removal of 6 bases from V and 11 bases from J, the junction contained 12 bases not matched to a gene. There are 14 residues in the CDR3. The CDR3 protein is CASRDRQGGHKLFF. As DNA, the CDR3 is TGTGCCAGCAGGGACCGACAGGGCGGGCACAAACTGTTTTTT.

This clone was seen only once. The CDR3 spells CASSLRGNTEAFF. The CDR3 DNA follows: TGTGCCAGCAGCTTAAGGGGAAACACTGAAGCTTTCTTT. V and J are TRBV13 and TRBJ1-1, with D possibly TRBD1 on 5 matching bases. The germline V and J ends were trimmed by 2 bases and 2 bases, with 6 bases remaining between them. Germline assignment: CDR1 PRHDT and CDR2 FYEKMQ (reference sequence). The CDR3 totals 13 residues. Filled out from reference TRBV13 and TRBJ1-1, the complete variable domain reads AAGVIQSPRHLIKEKRETATLKCYPIPRHDTVYWYQQGPGQDPQFLISFYEKMQSDKGSIPDRFSAQQFSDYHSELNMSSLELGDSALYFCASSLRGNTEAFFGQGTRLTVV.

V usage is TRBV27 and J usage is TRBJ1-1, with D hard to call. The CDR3 is 14 residues long. Germline CDR1 MNHEY, CDR2 SMNVEV (reference sequence). V was shortened by 7 bases and J by 1 base, with 13 bases between the two germline ends. This chain's CDR3 is CASKPRPTNTEAFF. The CDR3 DNA sequence: TGTGCCAGCAAACCCAGACCGACGAACACTGAAGCTTTCTTT.

The J gene is TRBJ2-7, the V gene TRBV11-2; D remains ambiguous. The length of the CDR3 is 12 residues. Germline CDR1 reads SGHAT; CDR2 reads FQNNGV. The V gene lost 5 bases and the J gene lost 5 bases, with 10 bases spanning the gap. The CDR3 DNA follows: TGTGCCAGCAGCCCACGGTTCCACGAGCAGTACTTC. Translated, it gives CASSPRFHEQYF.

The rearrangement links TRBV29-1 to TRBJ2-7; D is possibly TRBD2 (7 bases). V lost 4 bases and J 6 bases, leaving 13 bases between the germline ends. The germline CDR1 and CDR2 sequences are SQVTM and ANQGSEA. The CDR3 has 12 amino acids. CDR3 DNA sequence: TGCAGCGTTGTTTCAGGGGAGGGCGAGCAGTACTTC. Protein sequence: CSVVSGEGEQYF.

This clone was detected once. Other DNA sequences in the same sample also yield this CDR3. The chain has TRBV9 and TRBJ2-1, with 8 bases identical to TRBD2. J gave up 4 bases and V 1 base, and 1 base lay outside the gene matches. Germline CDR1 and CDR2: SGDLS and YYNGEE. The CDR3 is made up of 14 amino acids. CDR3 in amino acids: CASSVSGSYNEQFF. CDR3 DNA: TGTGCCAGCAGCGTAAGCGGGAGTTACAATGAGCAGTTCTTC.

The CDR3 here is CASSIVSGGTDTQYF. The CDR3 region has the DNA TGTGCCAGTAGTATAGTTAGCGGGGGCACAGATACGCAGTATTTT. This chain links TRBV19 with TRBJ2-3; 8 bases agree with TRBD2. CDR1 is LNHDA, CDR2 SQIVND, per germline (reference sequence). This CDR3 spans 15 amino acids. V lost 1 base and J lost 1; bases outside the gene matches: 1.